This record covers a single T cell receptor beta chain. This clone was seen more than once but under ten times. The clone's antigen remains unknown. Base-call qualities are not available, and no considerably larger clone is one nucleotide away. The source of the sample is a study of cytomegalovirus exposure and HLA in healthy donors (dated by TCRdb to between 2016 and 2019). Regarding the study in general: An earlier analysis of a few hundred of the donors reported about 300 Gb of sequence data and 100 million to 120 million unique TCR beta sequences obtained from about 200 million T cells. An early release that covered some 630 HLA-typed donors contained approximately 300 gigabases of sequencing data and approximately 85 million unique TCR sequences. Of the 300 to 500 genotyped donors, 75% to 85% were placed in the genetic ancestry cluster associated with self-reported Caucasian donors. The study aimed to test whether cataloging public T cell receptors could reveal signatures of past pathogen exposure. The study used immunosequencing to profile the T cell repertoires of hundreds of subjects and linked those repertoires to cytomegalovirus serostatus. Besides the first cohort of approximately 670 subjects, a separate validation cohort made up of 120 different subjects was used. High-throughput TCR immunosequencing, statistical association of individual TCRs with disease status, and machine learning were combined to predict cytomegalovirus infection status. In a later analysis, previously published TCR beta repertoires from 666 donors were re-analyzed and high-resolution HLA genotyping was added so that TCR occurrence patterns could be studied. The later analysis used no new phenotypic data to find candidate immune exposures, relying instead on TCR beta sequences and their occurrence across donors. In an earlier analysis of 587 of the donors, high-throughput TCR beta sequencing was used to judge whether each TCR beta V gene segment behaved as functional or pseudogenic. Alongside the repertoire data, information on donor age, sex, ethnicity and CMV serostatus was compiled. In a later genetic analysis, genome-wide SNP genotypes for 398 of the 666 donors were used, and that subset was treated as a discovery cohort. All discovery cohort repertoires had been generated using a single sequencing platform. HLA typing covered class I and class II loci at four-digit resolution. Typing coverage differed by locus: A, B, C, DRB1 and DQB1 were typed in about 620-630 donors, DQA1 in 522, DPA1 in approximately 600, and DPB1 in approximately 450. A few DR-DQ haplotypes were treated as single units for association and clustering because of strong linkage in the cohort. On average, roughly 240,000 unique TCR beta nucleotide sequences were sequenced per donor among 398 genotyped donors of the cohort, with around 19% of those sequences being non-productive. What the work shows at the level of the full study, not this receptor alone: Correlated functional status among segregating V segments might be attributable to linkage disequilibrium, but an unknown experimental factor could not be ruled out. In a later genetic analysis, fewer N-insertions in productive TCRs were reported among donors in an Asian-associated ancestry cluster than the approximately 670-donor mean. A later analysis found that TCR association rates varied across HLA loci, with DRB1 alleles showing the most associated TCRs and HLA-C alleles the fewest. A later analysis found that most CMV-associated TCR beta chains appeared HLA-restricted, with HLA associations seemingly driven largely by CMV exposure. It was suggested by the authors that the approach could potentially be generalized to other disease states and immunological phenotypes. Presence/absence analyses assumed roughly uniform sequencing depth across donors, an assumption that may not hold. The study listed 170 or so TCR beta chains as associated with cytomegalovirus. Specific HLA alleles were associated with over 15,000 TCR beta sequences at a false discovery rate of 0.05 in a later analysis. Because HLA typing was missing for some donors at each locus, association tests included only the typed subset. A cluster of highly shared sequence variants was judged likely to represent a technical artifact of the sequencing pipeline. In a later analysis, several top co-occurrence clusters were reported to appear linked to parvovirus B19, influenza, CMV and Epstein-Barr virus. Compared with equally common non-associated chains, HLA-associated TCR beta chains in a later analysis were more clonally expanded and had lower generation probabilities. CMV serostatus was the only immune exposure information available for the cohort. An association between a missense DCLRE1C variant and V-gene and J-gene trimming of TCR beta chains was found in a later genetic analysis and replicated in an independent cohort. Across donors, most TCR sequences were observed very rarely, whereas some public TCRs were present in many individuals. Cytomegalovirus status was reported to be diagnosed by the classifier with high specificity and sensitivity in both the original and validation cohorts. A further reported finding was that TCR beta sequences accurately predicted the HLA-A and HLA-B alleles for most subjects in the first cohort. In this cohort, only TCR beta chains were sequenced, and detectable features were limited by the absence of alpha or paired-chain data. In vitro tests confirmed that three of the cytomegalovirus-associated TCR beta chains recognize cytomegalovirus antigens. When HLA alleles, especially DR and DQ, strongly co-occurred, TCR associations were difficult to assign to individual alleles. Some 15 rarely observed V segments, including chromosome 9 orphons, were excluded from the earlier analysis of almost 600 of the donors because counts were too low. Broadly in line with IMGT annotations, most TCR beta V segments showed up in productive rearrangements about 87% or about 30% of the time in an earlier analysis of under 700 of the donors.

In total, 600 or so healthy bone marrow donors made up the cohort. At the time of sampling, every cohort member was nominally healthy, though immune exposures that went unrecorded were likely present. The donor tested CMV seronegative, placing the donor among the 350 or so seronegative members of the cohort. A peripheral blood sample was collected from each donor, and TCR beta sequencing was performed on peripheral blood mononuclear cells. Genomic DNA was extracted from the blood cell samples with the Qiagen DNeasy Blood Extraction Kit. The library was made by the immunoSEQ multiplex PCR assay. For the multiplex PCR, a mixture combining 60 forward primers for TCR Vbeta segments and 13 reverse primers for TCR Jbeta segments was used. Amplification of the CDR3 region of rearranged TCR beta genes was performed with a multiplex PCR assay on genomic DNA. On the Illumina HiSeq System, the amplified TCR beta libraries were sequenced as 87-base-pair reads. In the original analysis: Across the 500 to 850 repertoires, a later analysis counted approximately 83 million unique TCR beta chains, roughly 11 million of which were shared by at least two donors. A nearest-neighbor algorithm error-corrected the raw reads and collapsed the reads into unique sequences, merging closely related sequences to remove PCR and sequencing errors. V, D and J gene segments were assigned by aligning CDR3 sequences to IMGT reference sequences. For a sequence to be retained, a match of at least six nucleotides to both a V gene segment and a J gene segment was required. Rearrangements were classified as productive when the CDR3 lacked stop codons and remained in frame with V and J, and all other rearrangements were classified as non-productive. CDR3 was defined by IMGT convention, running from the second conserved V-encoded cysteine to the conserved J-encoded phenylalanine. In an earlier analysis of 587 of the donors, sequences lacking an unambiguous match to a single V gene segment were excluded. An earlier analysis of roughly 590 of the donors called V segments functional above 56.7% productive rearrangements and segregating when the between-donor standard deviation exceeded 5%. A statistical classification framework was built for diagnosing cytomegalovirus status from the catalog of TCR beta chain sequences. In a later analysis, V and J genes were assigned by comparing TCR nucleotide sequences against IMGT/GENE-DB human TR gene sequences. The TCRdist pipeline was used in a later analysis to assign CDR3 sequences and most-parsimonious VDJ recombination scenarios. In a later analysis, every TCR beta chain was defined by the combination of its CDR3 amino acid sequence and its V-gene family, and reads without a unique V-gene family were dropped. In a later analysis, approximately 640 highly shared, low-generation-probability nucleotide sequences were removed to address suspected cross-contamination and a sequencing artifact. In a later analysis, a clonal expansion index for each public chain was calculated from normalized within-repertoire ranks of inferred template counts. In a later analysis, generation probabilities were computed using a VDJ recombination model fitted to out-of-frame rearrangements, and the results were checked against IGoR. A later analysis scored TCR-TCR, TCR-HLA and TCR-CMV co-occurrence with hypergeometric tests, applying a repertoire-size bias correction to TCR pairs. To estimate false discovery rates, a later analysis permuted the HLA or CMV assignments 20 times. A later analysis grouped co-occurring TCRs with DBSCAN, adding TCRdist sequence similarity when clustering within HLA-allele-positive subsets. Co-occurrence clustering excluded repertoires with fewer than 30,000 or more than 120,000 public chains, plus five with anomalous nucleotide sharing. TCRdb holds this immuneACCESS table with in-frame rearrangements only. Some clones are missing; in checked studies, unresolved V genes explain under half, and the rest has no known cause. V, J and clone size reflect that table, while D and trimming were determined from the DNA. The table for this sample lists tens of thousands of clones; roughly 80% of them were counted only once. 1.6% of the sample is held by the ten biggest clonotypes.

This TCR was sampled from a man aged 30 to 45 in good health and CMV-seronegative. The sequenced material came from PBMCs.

The CDR3 has the sequence CASSRGLAGGQQETQYF. The DNA sequence is TGCGCCAGCAGCCGGGGACTAGCGGGGGGACAACAAGAGACCCAGTACTTC. The chain uses TRBV5-1 and TRBJ2-5; the junction holds 15 bases that match TRBD2. Clipping removes 4 bases from V and 2 bases from J, with 6 as the unmatched junction base count. The CDR3, from cysteine to phenylalanine, totals 17 residues. CDR3 DNA only is kept here, 51 bases in frame from base 1. The CDR1 and CDR2 encoded by the germline V gene are SGHRS and YFSETQ.